These T cell receptor beta chains were read from a single sample in a study of Ad26.COV2.S vaccination and SARS-CoV-2 variants. The assay was immunoSEQ multiplex PCR, and TCRdb's table has in-frame clones only and misses some. Of over 250,000 clones listed, around 87% were seen once; the top ten hold approximately 3.3%. Sequencing used peripheral blood, obtained in a trial of Ad26.COV2.S vaccine versus placebo. These receptor sequences come from a person between 18 and 59 years old who received the Ad26.COV2.S COVID-19 vaccine or a placebo. Each CDR3 is given with its conserved first and last residue. A D gene is named only where the DNA matches it firmly. Rows give clone size only sometimes, using once, few, many, or a class for an expanded clone.

DNA,CDR3,J,V,size,D
TGTGCCAGCAGCCCCCTAGGGACGTACACTTATGGCTACACCTTC,CASSPLGTYTYGYTF,TRBJ1-2,TRBV14,few,.
TGTGCCAGCAGCTTAGGGGGCGGGGGGCTCAACGAGCAGTACTTC,CASSLGGGGLNEQYF,TRBJ2-7,TRBV7-8,.,TRBD2
TGTGCCAGCAGACAAACGGCCGGGAGTACTGAAGCTTTCTTT,CASRQTAGSTEAFF,TRBJ1-1,TRBV7-2,.,.
TGTGCCAGCAGTTACGGCTATGGCTACACCTTC,CASSYGYGYTF,TRBJ1-2,TRBV6-6,few,.
TGTGCCAGCAGTTCCCCCGCTGCTGAGCAGTTCTTC,CASSSPAAEQFF,TRBJ2-1,TRBV6-5,.,.
TGTGCCTCGACCGGACAGAACTACTACGAGCAGTACTTC,CASTGQNYYEQYF,TRBJ2-7,TRBV30,.,.
TGTGCCAGCAGTTATAGGGGCAGATCCAATCAGCCCCAGCATTTT,CASSYRGRSNQPQHF,TRBJ1-5,TRBV6-9,.,.
TGTGCCAGCAGGGGGACCGGGCCAGATACGCAGTATTTT,CASRGTGPDTQYF,TRBJ2-3,TRBV28,.,.
TGTGCCAGCAGCGTAGTGGAGGGGGGAAGGTATGAGCAGTTCTTC,CASSVVEGGRYEQFF,TRBJ2-1,TRBV9,.,.
TGTGCCAGCAGCTTGGCCCTGGAACACGTCTCCTACGAGCAGTACTTC,CASSLALEHVSYEQYF,TRBJ2-7,TRBV5-6,.,.
TGTGCCAGGAATCATCCGGGACAGGGGGTCAATGAGCAGTTCTTC,CARNHPGQGVNEQFF,TRBJ2-1,TRBV2,.,TRBD1
TGTGCTAGTGGTTCCCGACAGGGGGCCTACGAGCAGTACTTC,CASGSRQGAYEQYF,TRBJ2-7,TRBV12-5,.,TRBD1
TGTGCCAGCAGCTTATCAAACAGGTTTGGGTCACCCCTCCACTTT,CASSLSNRFGSPLHF,TRBJ1-6,TRBV11-1,.,.
TGTGCCAGCAGCTTAGCGTGGGCGAACACTGAAGCTTTCTTT,CASSLAWANTEAFF,TRBJ1-1,TRBV7-2,.,.
TGTGCCAGCAGTACCGGGGCGGGAAGCTCCTACAATGAGCAGTTCTTC,CASSTGAGSSYNEQFF,TRBJ2-1,TRBV28,.,.
TGTGCCAGCAGCTTCCGACCGGGACTAGCGGGGGGGCTGGGCACCGGGGAGCTGTTTTTT,CASSFRPGLAGGLGTGELFF,TRBJ2-2,TRBV11-3,.,TRBD2
TGTGCCAGCAGCCGGCAGACAGTGAACACTGAAGCTTTCTTT,CASSRQTVNTEAFF,TRBJ1-1,TRBV2,.,.
TGTGCCAGCAGCCAAGATCTAGCGGGGGCCCAAGAGACCCAGTACTTC,CASSQDLAGAQETQYF,TRBJ2-5,TRBV3-1/TRBV3-2,.,TRBD2
TGTGCCAGCAGTTTATCGGGGGGAGCCAATCAGCCCCAGCATTTT,CASSLSGGANQPQHF,TRBJ1-5,TRBV27,.,.
TGCGCCAGCAGCCACGTTGTGGGGGCCTACAATGAGCAGTTCTTC,CASSHVVGAYNEQFF,TRBJ2-1,TRBV4-3,once,.
TGTGCCAGCAGCCGGGCACAGACTAACTATGGCTACACCTTC,CASSRAQTNYGYTF,TRBJ1-2,TRBV3-1/TRBV3-2,.,.
TGTGCCAGCAAGGATGCGGGACAGGGCGCCTCCGGGGAGCTGTTTTTT,CASKDAGQGASGELFF,TRBJ2-2,TRBV11-3,.,TRBD1
TGTGCCAGCAGGGACAGAAACCCTTACAATGAGCAGTTCTTC,CASRDRNPYNEQFF,TRBJ2-1,TRBV5-6,.,.
TGTGCCAGCAGACGAGAGGGAGATACGCAGTATTTT,CASRREGDTQYF,TRBJ2-3,TRBV7-3,.,.
TGTGCCAGCAGCCCCTTCGCCACCGGGGAGCTGTTTTTT,CASSPFATGELFF,TRBJ2-2,TRBV11-1,.,.
TGTGCCAGCAGCCTAGCGGGGGGACCGAACTACAATGAGCAGTTCTTC,CASSLAGGPNYNEQFF,TRBJ2-1,TRBV7-8,.,TRBD2
TGTGCCAGCAGCCTTCAGGCCACAACCTATGGCTACACCTTC,CASSLQATTYGYTF,TRBJ1-2,TRBV7-8,.,.
TGTGCCAGCAGCGAAGAGCAATCCTTCGGGGAGCTGTTTTTT,CASSEEQSFGELFF,TRBJ2-2,TRBV3-1/TRBV3-2,.,.
TGTGCCAGCAGTGAAACCGGGAGCACCGGGGAGCTGTTTTTT,CASSETGSTGELFF,TRBJ2-2,TRBV25-1,.,.
TGTGCCAGCAAACAGACTTTATGGGCCTACGAGCAGTACTTC,CASKQTLWAYEQYF,TRBJ2-7,TRBV2,.,.
TGTGCTAGTGGTTTGGACCTTCGGACCTACGCTGGGGATGATGGCTACACCTTC,CASGLDLRTYAGDDGYTF,TRBJ1-2,TRBV12-5,once,.
TGTGCCAGCAGCGTGGTAGGCAGGACTGCCTACGAGCAGTACTTC,CASSVVGRTAYEQYF,TRBJ2-7,TRBV7-8,.,.
TGCGCCAGCAGATCCGGGACCCAGGGCCAAGAGACCCAGTACTTC,CASRSGTQGQETQYF,TRBJ2-5,TRBV5-1,.,.
TGCGCCAGCAGCCAAAGACTAGCGGCTCCCTACGAGCAGTACTTC,CASSQRLAAPYEQYF,TRBJ2-7,TRBV4-3,.,TRBD2
TGTGCCAGCAGCCAAGACGCTTACGAGCAGTACTTC,CASSQDAYEQYF,TRBJ2-7,TRBV3-1/TRBV3-2,.,.
TGTGCCAGCAGCTTTAGCGGGGGCGATGAGCAGTTCTTC,CASSFSGGDEQFF,TRBJ2-1,TRBV11-2,.,TRBD2
TGTGCCAGCAGTGAGATTCAGCGGGAAGTCCCCTACGAGCAGTACTTC,CASSEIQREVPYEQYF,TRBJ2-7,TRBV2,few,TRBD2
TGTGCCAGCAGCCAAACAGGAGGACGAATGAACACTGAAGCTTTCTTT,CASSQTGGRMNTEAFF,TRBJ1-1,TRBV5-4,.,.
TGTGCCAGCAGCGGCTATGGCGGGGGGCCCTACAATGAGCAGTTCTTC,CASSGYGGGPYNEQFF,TRBJ2-1,TRBV11-2,.,TRBD2
TGCGCCAGCAGCTCCGGACAGACTTCGACCAATGAGCAGTTCTTC,CASSSGQTSTNEQFF,TRBJ2-1,TRBV5-1,.,.
TGTGCCAGCAGCTTTGTCGGGAACTATGGCTACACCTTC,CASSFVGNYGYTF,TRBJ1-2,TRBV5-4,once,.
TGCGCCAGCAGCCAAGCATCGGGGGATACCGGGGAGCTGTTTTTT,CASSQASGDTGELFF,TRBJ2-2,TRBV4-1,.,.
TGTGCCAGAAGCTTGGATCGGGAAGGGTACAATGAGCAGTTCTTC,CARSLDREGYNEQFF,TRBJ2-1,TRBV5-3,.,.
TGCGCCAGCAGCTCGGGAACAGGCAACACTGAAGCTTTCTTT,CASSSGTGNTEAFF,TRBJ1-1,TRBV5-1,few,.
TGTGCCAGCAGTTTTGATAACTATGGCTACACCTTC,CASSFDNYGYTF,TRBJ1-2,TRBV12-3/TRBV12-4,.,.
TGTGCCAGCCGTGAGCGGATGAACACTGAAGCTTTCTTT,CASRERMNTEAFF,TRBJ1-1,TRBV2,.,.
TGTGCCACTACCAGACAGGGCAACTATGGCTACACCTTC,CATTRQGNYGYTF,TRBJ1-2,TRBV19,.,TRBD1
TGCGCCAGCAGCCCAAAGACTACCGGGGAGCTGTTTTTT,CASSPKTTGELFF,TRBJ2-2,TRBV5-1,.,.
TGTGCCAGCAGTTTTAACAGGGGGGACACCTACGAGCAGTACTTC,CASSFNRGDTYEQYF,TRBJ2-7,TRBV27,.,TRBD1
TGTGCCAGCACCATAAACGGGCTAGCGGGGCAAGAGACCCAGTACTTC,CASTINGLAGQETQYF,TRBJ2-5,TRBV11-2,.,TRBD2
TGTGCCAGCAGCGGGTCAGGGGGCTATGGAGCCACTGAAGCTTTCTTT,CASSGSGGYGATEAFF,TRBJ1-1,TRBV9,.,TRBD1
TGTGCCAGCAGCGTATACCCCAGCTCCTACGAGCAGTACTTC,CASSVYPSSYEQYF,TRBJ2-7,TRBV9,.,.
TGTGCCACCGAGGACTCCTACGAGCAGTACTTC,CATEDSYEQYF,TRBJ2-7,TRBV19,.,.
TGCGCCAGCAGCCTGACTAGCGGGAGCGATACGCAGTATTTT,CASSLTSGSDTQYF,TRBJ2-3,TRBV5-1,.,TRBD2
TGTGCCAGCAGTTACTCGGAGACTAGCTCCTACGAGCAGTACTTC,CASSYSETSSYEQYF,TRBJ2-7,TRBV6-6,.,.
TGTGCCAGCAGCCTTAGACAGGGGGGAGGGGGCAATGAGCAGTTCTTC,CASSLRQGGGGNEQFF,TRBJ2-1,TRBV3-1/TRBV3-2,.,TRBD1
TGTGCCAGCAGCGTAGGGCGGGAAGGGACCCAGTACTTC,CASSVGREGTQYF,TRBJ2-5,TRBV9,.,.
TGCGCCAGCAGTGCGGACAGGGAATTCTACGAGCAGTACTTC,CASSADREFYEQYF,TRBJ2-7,TRBV10-2,.,TRBD1
TGTGCCTGGAGTGCGGGACTCGAGACCCAGTACTTC,CAWSAGLETQYF,TRBJ2-5,TRBV30,.,.
TGTGCAAGTCGTTCTCGCCTCTCAGCGGGGGAAGAGACCCAGTACTTC,CASRSRLSAGEETQYF,TRBJ2-5,TRBV12-2,.,.